This T cell receptor beta chain was sequenced in a study of Ad26.COV2.S vaccination and SARS-CoV-2 variants. The data were produced by immunoSEQ multiplex PCR, yet TCRdb's version contains in-frame clones alone and is incomplete. The sample has about 350,000 clones; approximately 90% are singletons. The germline CDR1 and CDR2 sequences are GTSNPN and SVGIG (reference sequence). CDR3 length equals 14 residues. With 2 bases clipped from V and 8 bases from J, the junction kept 4 bases outside the gene matches. Treatment of the sample: 19 received Ad26.COV2.S at low or high dose, single or two shots; 5 received placebo; per-sample allocation not given. Material that was analyzed had been drawn on day 63 after the first vaccine or placebo injection.

This clonotype was sampled from a person aged 18-65 years who received the Ad26.COV2.S COVID-19 vaccine or a placebo. The sample in question was peripheral blood, obtained in a trial of Ad26.COV2.S vaccine versus placebo. This chain joins TRBV30 and TRBJ1-6; 9 bases fit TRBD1. CDR3 region: CAWSIRTGDSPLHF. The CDR3 bases are TGTGCCTGGAGTATCCGGACAGGGGATTCACCCCTCCACTTT.